The clone carrying this T cell receptor beta chain has a handful of counts. Its target is unknown. V lost 3 bases, J lost 3 bases, and 9 bases stayed unmatched. CDR1 is SGHRS, CDR2 YFSETQ, per germline. The CDR3 contains 16 residues. Researchers used 5'RACE with constant-segment primers to make TCR alpha and TCR beta cDNA libraries that carry sample barcodes and UMIs. Using its own MiXCR run on the 5' RACE reads, TCRdb lists one record per CDR3 protein. The table has about 150,000 distinct CDR3 sequences, less than 20% seen once; the top ten hold 2% to 2.5%. These data are taken from a study of T-cell memory formation after mild COVID-19. The wider study: Among the donors, TCR clusters were largely specific to each donor. Study-wide results and caveats: Researchers report contracting CD4+ clones mostly in CM and EM, with CD8+ clones in EMRA.

Sequenced: PBMCs or a T cell subset sorted from them (not recorded which). The chain couples TRBV5-1 to TRBJ2-3; TRBD2 matches 8 bases. This TCR was sampled from an adult woman who had mild COVID-19 (a few samples of this study predate the infection). Cell type and time point are not known. The CDR3 DNA follows: TGCGCCAGCAGCTCCCCGAGCCGGGGGGGAACAGATACGCAGTATTTT. The encoded protein is CASSSPSRGGTDTQYF. The full variable domain, with the rest looked up from reference TRBV5-1 and TRBJ2-3, is KAGVTQTPRYLIKTRGQQVTLSCSPISGHRSVSWYQQTPGQGLQFLFEYFSETQRNKGNFPGRFSGRQFSNSRSEMNVSTLELGDSALYLCASSSPSRGGTDTQYFGPGTRLTVL.